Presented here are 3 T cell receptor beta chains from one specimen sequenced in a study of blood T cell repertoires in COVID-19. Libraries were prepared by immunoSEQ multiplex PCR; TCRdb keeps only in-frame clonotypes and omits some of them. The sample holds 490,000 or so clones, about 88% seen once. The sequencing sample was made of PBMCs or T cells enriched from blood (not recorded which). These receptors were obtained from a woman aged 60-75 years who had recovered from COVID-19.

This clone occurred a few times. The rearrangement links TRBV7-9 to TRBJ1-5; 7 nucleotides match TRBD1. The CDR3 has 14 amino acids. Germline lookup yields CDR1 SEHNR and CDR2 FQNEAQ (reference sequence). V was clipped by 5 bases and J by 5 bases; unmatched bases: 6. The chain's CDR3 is CASSTQGSDQPQHF. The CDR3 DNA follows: TGTGCCAGCAGCACACAGGGGTCGGATCAGCCCCAGCATTTT.

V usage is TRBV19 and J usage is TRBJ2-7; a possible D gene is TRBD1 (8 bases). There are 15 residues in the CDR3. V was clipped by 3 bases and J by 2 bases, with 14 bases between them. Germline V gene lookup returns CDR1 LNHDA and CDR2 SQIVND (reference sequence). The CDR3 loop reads CASSISQGGTYEQYF. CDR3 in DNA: TGTGCCAGTAGTATTTCACAGGGGGGGACCTACGAGCAGTACTTC.

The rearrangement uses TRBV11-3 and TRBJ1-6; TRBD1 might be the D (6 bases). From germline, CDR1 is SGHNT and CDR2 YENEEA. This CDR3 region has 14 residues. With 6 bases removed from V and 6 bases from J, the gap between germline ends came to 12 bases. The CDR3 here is CASSSGVGNSPLHF. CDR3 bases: TGTGCCAGCAGTTCAGGGGTTGGTAATTCACCCCTCCACTTT.